One TCR beta chain is described in this entry. Authors' data handling: Amplification with reference gene primers provided the estimates of nucleated cell counts. TCRdb's copy holds only in-frame clones and misses some; the assay was immunoSEQ multiplex PCR. V, J and clone size derive from that table, while D and trimming were established from the DNA sequence. Among roughly 28,000 clones, 70% to 85% were seen once, and the ten largest hold roughly 1.8%. CDR3 length equals 16 residues. Germline V lookup: CDR1 ENHRY, CDR2 SYGVKD. V lost 5 bases and J lost 7; bases outside the gene matches: 14. The sample originates from a study of blood T cell repertoires in COVID-19.

The V call is TRBV10-3, the J call TRBJ1-2; 9 bases agree with TRBD1. The clonotype was recovered from an elderly man with active or convalescent COVID-19. The specimen was peripheral blood. CDR3 protein: CAISTGTGITRGGYTF. Here the CDR3 DNA reads TGTGCCATCAGTACCGGGACAGGGATTACCCGCGGTGGCTACACCTTC.